This T cell receptor beta chain was recorded in a study of shared T cell receptors in the human thymus. Assay: immunoSEQ multiplex PCR; the TCRdb copy retains only in-frame clones and omits some. The sample contains hundreds of thousands of clones, 95% of which appear only once. The sequence came from a human donor. The sample was thymocytes.

CDR3 coding DNA: TGTGCCAGCAGTTTCCCGGGACAGGGGGCAGATACGCAGTATTTT. Its protein product is CASSFPGQGADTQYF. The genes are TRBV6-6 and TRBJ2-3, with 11 nucleotides matching TRBD1. The germline V gene has CDR1 MNHNY and CDR2 SVGAGI (reference sequence). The V and J ends lost 4 bases and 4 bases, in that order; junction bases with no gene match: 4. The CDR3 has 15 amino acids.